A selection of T cell receptor beta chains follows, all from one sample in a study of PD-1 blockade in classical Hodgkin lymphoma. Only in-frame clones appear in the TCRdb table, and some are missing; sequencing was by immunoSEQ multiplex PCR. The table has fewer than 45,000 clones, just over 65% seen once; the top ten hold around 3.1%. The starting material was peripheral blood mononuclear cells (PBMCs), obtained before the fourth cycle of nivolumab. These receptors all come from a human donor with classical Hodgkin lymphoma. The CDR3 runs from the conserved cysteine through the conserved F or W. A D gene is named only where the DNA matches it firmly. Rows may omit the clone size; those that give it use once, few, many or a size class.

d_call j_call clone_size v_call cdr3_aa cdr3_nt
NA TRBJ2-2 many TRBV27 CASCPLYTGELFF TGTGCCAGCTGCCCCCTTTACACCGGGGAGCTGTTTTTT
NA TRBJ1-2 few TRBV6-1 CASSRDKNYGYTF TGTGCCAGCAGCCGGGACAAAAACTATGGCTACACCTTC
TRBD1 TRBJ1-4 many TRBV4-3 CASSQEGTGWEKLFF TGCGCCAGCAGCCAAGAAGGGACAGGGTGGGAAAAACTGTTTTTT
NA TRBJ2-2 NA TRBV27 CATANRARGGELFF TGTGCCACCGCCAACAGGGCGCGGGGCGGGGAGCTGTTTTTT
NA TRBJ2-7 once TRBV28 CASSSTPRSEQYF TGTGCCAGCAGTTCTACTCCAAGGAGCGAGCAGTACTTC
NA TRBJ1-2 NA TRBV5-1 CASSTTGGPNYGYTF TGCGCCAGCAGCACGACCGGGGGGCCCAACTATGGCTACACCTTC
NA TRBJ2-7 few TRBV29-1 CSVELSYEQYF TGCAGCGTTGAACTAAGCTACGAGCAGTACTTC
NA TRBJ1-2 few TRBV6-6 CASGPRGHPYGYTF TGTGCCAGCGGTCCTCGGGGCCACCCCTATGGCTACACCTTC
TRBD1 TRBJ1-5 NA TRBV28 CASSHPRQGGNQPQHF TGTGCCAGCAGCCACCCCCGACAGGGTGGTAATCAGCCCCAGCATTTT
NA TRBJ1-1 NA TRBV28 CASSLWGSGRSEAFF TGTGCCAGCAGTTTATGGGGAAGCGGGAGGTCTGAAGCTTTCTTT
TRBD1 TRBJ1-5 NA TRBV15 CATGIRQGQGNQPQHF TGTGCCACCGGAATAAGACAGGGGCAGGGGAATCAGCCCCAGCATTTT
NA TRBJ2-5 NA TRBV7-2 CASSLRLGAPQETQYF TGTGCCAGCAGCTTAAGATTGGGTGCCCCCCAAGAGACCCAGTACTTC
NA TRBJ2-3 NA TRBV5-6 CASSPTGGGTDTQYF TGTGCCAGCAGCCCTACCGGAGGCGGCACAGATACGCAGTATTTT
NA TRBJ1-2 NA TRBV19 CASRDANYGYTF TGTGCCAGCAGGGACGCGAACTATGGCTACACCTTC
TRBD2 TRBJ2-7 NA TRBV5-6 CASSSSREVDGYEQYF TGTGCCAGCAGCTCTTCGCGGGAGGTAGATGGGTACGAGCAGTACTTC
NA TRBJ1-6 NA TRBV5-1 CASSLDGTRGSPLHF TGCGCCAGCAGCTTGGACGGGACACGGGGGTCACCCCTCCACTTT
NA TRBJ1-1 few TRBV11-2 CASSLGWNTEAFF TGTGCCAGCAGCCTCGGGTGGAACACTGAAGCTTTCTTT
NA TRBJ1-2 NA TRBV11-3 CASSLEPYYGYTF TGTGCCAGCAGCTTAGAGCCTTACTATGGCTACACCTTC
NA TRBJ1-2 NA TRBV6-5 CASSLVRDGYGYTF TGTGCCAGCAGCTTAGTCCGGGACGGGTATGGCTACACCTTC
TRBD1 TRBJ1-2 few TRBV28 CASSRAGTGGYGYTF TGTGCCAGCAGTCGTGCCGGGACAGGGGGCTATGGCTACACCTTC
NA TRBJ1-1 NA TRBV29-1 CSVVRNTEAFF TGCAGCGTTGTCAGGAACACTGAAGCTTTCTTT
TRBD2 TRBJ2-7 NA TRBV6-6 CASSYLPSGKGEQYF TGTGCCAGCAGTTACTTGCCTAGCGGGAAAGGCGAGCAGTACTTC
NA TRBJ1-2 NA TRBV11-2 CASSQDSYSNYGYTF TGTGCCAGCAGCCAGGACAGCTACTCTAACTATGGCTACACCTTC
NA TRBJ2-7 NA TRBV4-3 CASSQEVGTTYEQYF TGCGCCAGCAGCCAAGAAGTTGGCACCACCTACGAGCAGTACTTC
NA TRBJ1-1 NA TRBV19 CASSIGGRDHTEAFF TGTGCCAGTAGTATTGGGGGGCGGGACCACACTGAAGCTTTCTTT
NA TRBJ1-2 NA TRBV7-9 CASSAQGPLDGYTF TGTGCCAGCAGCGCACAGGGACCACTGGATGGCTACACCTTC
TRBD1 TRBJ2-3 NA TRBV4-1 CASSPRAGTGTTDTQYF TGCGCCAGCAGCCCCCGGGCCGGGACAGGGACCACAGATACGCAGTATTTT
TRBD1 TRBJ2-7 few TRBV11-2 CASSLAGTGADEQYF TGTGCCAGCAGCTTAGCAGGGACAGGGGCGGATGAGCAGTACTTC
NA TRBJ2-5 few TRBV11-1 CASSERGSPGGETQYF TGTGCCAGCAGCGAGCGGGGATCCCCTGGGGGCGAGACCCAGTACTTC
TRBD1 TRBJ2-5 NA TRBV28 CASSSPDRGAETQYF TGTGCCAGCAGTTCTCCCGACAGGGGCGCAGAGACCCAGTACTTC
NA TRBJ2-7 NA TRBV6-6 CASSYAPFYEQYF TGTGCCAGCAGTTACGCGCCCTTCTACGAGCAGTACTTC
TRBD1 TRBJ1-5 NA TRBV4-2 CASSLGQSNQPQHF TGTGCCAGCAGCTTGGGACAGAGCAATCAGCCCCAGCATTTT
NA TRBJ2-2 NA TRBV19 CASSIGQLNTGELFF TGTGCCAGTAGTATCGGACAGCTGAACACCGGGGAGCTGTTTTTT
TRBD1 TRBJ2-7 NA TRBV28 CASSLPTGDTYEQYF TGTGCCAGCAGTTTGCCGACAGGGGACACCTACGAGCAGTACTTC
NA TRBJ2-5 NA TRBV4-1 CASSQAGGGRRETQYF TGCGCCAGCAGCCAAGCTGGAGGGGGCCGACGGGAGACCCAGTACTTC
TRBD1 TRBJ1-6 NA TRBV2 CASISDRGTNSPLHF TGTGCCAGCATTTCTGACAGGGGAACCAATTCACCCCTCCACTTT
NA TRBJ1-5 NA TRBV19 CASSIDHPRYNQPQHF TGTGCCAGTAGTATAGATCACCCGCGCTATAATCAGCCCCAGCATTTT
NA TRBJ1-5 NA TRBV7-2 CASSFVAGGNQPQHF TGTGCCAGCAGTTTCGTCGCAGGGGGCAATCAGCCCCAGCATTTT
NA TRBJ1-3 NA TRBV30 CAHRPDTFSGNTIYF TGTGCTCATAGACCGGACACCTTCTCTGGAAACACCATATATTTT
NA TRBJ1-5 NA TRBV6-6 CASSYSRPGGQPQHF TGTGCCAGCAGTTACTCCAGACCAGGCGGTCAGCCCCAGCATTTT
NA TRBJ1-1 NA TRBV29-1 CSGHKNTEAFF TGCAGCGGTCACAAGAACACTGAAGCTTTCTTT
NA TRBJ2-7 NA TRBV6-5 CASGSNGGGYEQYF TGTGCCAGTGGGTCGAATGGCGGAGGTTACGAGCAGTACTTC
NA TRBJ1-4 once TRBV2 CASRPPFGEYNEKLFF TGTGCCAGCAGGCCACCCTTTGGGGAGTACAATGAAAAACTGTTTTTT
NA TRBJ1-1 NA TRBV5-1 CASSLARGFHTEAFF TGCGCCAGCAGCCTGGCTCGGGGGTTTCACACTGAAGCTTTCTTT
NA TRBJ2-1 NA TRBV19 CASSLRGGSSYNEQFF TGTGCCAGTAGTTTGAGGGGGGGTAGCTCCTACAATGAGCAGTTCTTC
TRBD1 TRBJ2-1 NA TRBV28 CASSEDRGGLNEQFF TGTGCCAGCAGTGAGGACAGGGGAGGGCTCAATGAGCAGTTCTTC
TRBD1 TRBJ2-3 NA TRBV25-1 CASSVTGTDTQYF TGTGCCAGCAGTGTGACAGGGACAGATACGCAGTATTTT
NA TRBJ2-7 NA TRBV7-9 CASSLGRIKDQQYF TGTGCCAGCAGCTTAGGGCGGATAAAAGACCAGCAGTACTTC
NA TRBJ2-5 few TRBV9 CASSVEGGRLEETQYF TGTGCCAGCAGCGTAGAGGGGGGCAGACTAGAAGAGACCCAGTACTTC
NA TRBJ2-7 NA TRBV6-5 CASRRPGPRSEQYF TGTGCCAGCAGGAGGCCGGGACCCCGAAGCGAGCAGTACTTC
NA TRBJ1-1 NA TRBV6-5 CAVYPIENTEAFF TGTGCCGTATACCCGATCGAAAACACTGAAGCTTTCTTT
NA TRBJ2-7 NA TRBV28 CASRFTTYEQYF TGTGCCAGCAGATTTACCACCTACGAGCAGTACTTC
TRBD2 TRBJ2-7 NA TRBV5-1 CASSYGGLAGGPSYEQYF TGCGCCAGCAGCTACGGGGGACTAGCGGGAGGCCCCTCCTACGAGCAGTACTTC
NA TRBJ2-7 NA TRBV27 CASSLTGASLSYEQYF TGTGCCAGCAGTTTGACTGGGGCCAGCCTCTCCTACGAGCAGTACTTC
NA TRBJ2-5 few TRBV10-3 CAISDYAETQYF TGTGCCATCAGTGACTACGCGGAGACCCAGTACTTC
TRBD1 TRBJ1-5 NA TRBV19 CASSIAPGGYQPQHF TGTGCCAGTAGTATAGCTCCAGGGGGCTATCAGCCCCAGCATTTT
NA TRBJ1-5 NA TRBV6-6 CATKGGSNQPQHF TGTGCCACTAAGGGGGGGAGCAATCAGCCCCAGCATTTT
NA TRBJ1-5 NA TRBV18 CASSPPPGPPFQPQHF TGTGCCAGCTCACCCCCCCCGGGGCCCCCCTTTCAGCCCCAGCATTTT
NA TRBJ2-7 NA TRBV11-2 CASSLDLSDLYEQYF TGTGCCAGCAGCTTAGACCTATCGGACCTCTACGAGCAGTACTTC